The sequence of this TCR beta chain was determined in a study of cytomegalovirus exposure and HLA in healthy donors (TCRdb year 2017). At the level of the whole study: The 670 or so repertoires of the first cohort and the roughly 120 validation repertoires were produced on the same platform, according to a later analysis. To predict cytomegalovirus infection status, the study combined high-throughput TCR immunosequencing, statistical association of individual TCRs with disease status, and machine learning. In addition to the first cohort of 650 to 800 subjects, a separate validation cohort of approximately 130 different subjects was used. The study was designed to test whether signatures of past pathogen exposure could be identified by cataloging public T cell receptors.

The donors were included in the validation cohort of some 120 subjects, a group kept apart from the roughly 670-subject first cohort. The count of this clone is one. It lacks a known antigen. The record has no base qualities; no much larger clone is one base away. Overall study outcomes, separate from this receptor: The study gave a list of about 170 TCR beta chains associated with cytomegalovirus. Of the cluster scores, around 95% were above 0 in a later analysis, which found that TCRs clustered in the first cohort also tended to co-occur in the 120 validation repertoires. In both the original and validation cohorts, the classifier was reported to diagnose cytomegalovirus status with high specificity and sensitivity. Across donors, most TCR sequences were observed very rarely, whereas some public TCRs were present in many individuals. A few of the identified cytomegalovirus-associated TCR beta chains were confirmed in vitro to be specific for cytomegalovirus antigens. All 120 or so repertoires were used to score co-occurrence in the validation cohort in a later analysis, because that analysis had no HLA typing for the cohort. The authors suggested that the approach could potentially be generalized to other disease states and immunological phenotypes.

Reading from cysteine to phenylalanine, the CDR3 counts 16 amino acids. Only the CDR3 DNA stays, 48 bases, in frame from base 1. The germline ends are 12 bases apart after V is trimmed by 0 bases and J by 1 base. CDR1 and CDR2, looked up from the germline V gene (reference sequence), are LNHDA and SQIVND. Library method: the immunoSEQ multiplex PCR assay. The authors processed their data as follows. A statistical classification framework was developed to diagnose cytomegalovirus status using the catalog of TCR beta chain sequences. TCRdb limited this immuneACCESS table to in-frame rearrangements with V and J called. A share of clones is missing; checked studies link under half to unresolved V genes, and the rest is unexplained. That table gives V, J and clone size, and the DNA gave D and trimming. Across this sample there are 100,000 to 150,000 clones, with more than 70% seen only once. The ten largest account for roughly 1.9% of the sample.

This receptor was obtained from a woman aged 25 to 39 in good health and CMV-seronegative. The sequencing sample was made of PBMCs. The rearrangement joined TRBV19 to TRBJ1-1; 5 matching bases give a weak D call of TRBD1. The CDR3 protein is CASSIDRSGRNTEAFF. The DNA sequence is given as TGTGCCAGTAGTATAGATCGGTCAGGGCGGAACACTGAAGCTTTCTTT.